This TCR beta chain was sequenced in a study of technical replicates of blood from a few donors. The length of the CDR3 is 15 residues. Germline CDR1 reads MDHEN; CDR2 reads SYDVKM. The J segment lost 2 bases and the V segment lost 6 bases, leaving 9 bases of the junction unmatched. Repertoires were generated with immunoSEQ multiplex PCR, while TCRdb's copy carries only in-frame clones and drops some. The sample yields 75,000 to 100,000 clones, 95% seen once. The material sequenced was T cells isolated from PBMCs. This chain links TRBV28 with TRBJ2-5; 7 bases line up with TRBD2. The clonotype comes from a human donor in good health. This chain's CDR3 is CASSQTSPGQETQYF. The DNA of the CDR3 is TGTGCCAGCAGCCAGACTAGCCCGGGACAAGAGACCCAGTACTTC.